This T cell receptor beta chain was observed in a study of OX40 agonist ivuxolimab in advanced cancers. Study at large: There were three patients with partial responses, one having hepatocellular carcinoma and two cutaneous melanoma. Notes on the study in general: The mean number of expanded clones was higher in CD8+ T cells than in CD4+.

Profiling relied on immunoSEQ multiplex PCR, and the TCRdb table lists in-frame clones only, not all of them. This sample yields 60,000 to 80,000 clones, of which just under 85% are seen a single time; under 6% belongs to the top ten. In regard to this clone: Its antigen is not identified.

This receptor was identified in an adult with an advanced solid tumor such as melanoma, head and neck, liver or kidney cancer. The material was CD4+ or CD8+ T cells sorted from blood, obtained in a trial of the OX40 agonist ivuxolimab.

DNA for the CDR3: TGTGCCAGCAGACAAACCGGGACAGCCTATGGCTACACCTTC. Its translation: CASRQTGTAYGYTF. The chain carries TRBV5-4 and TRBJ1-2; TRBD1 matches 7 bases. The V gene end was trimmed by 5 bases and the J gene end by 4 bases; junction bases not matched to a gene: 8. From germline, CDR1 is SGHNT and CDR2 YYREEE (reference sequence). The CDR3 sequence is 14 residues long.